A single sample is the source of the 4 T cell receptor beta chains below, sequenced in a study of cytotoxic CD8 clonotypes in ibrutinib-treated CLL. Produced via immunoSEQ multiplex PCR; TCRdb's table is partial and in-frame only. The sample lists more than 200,000 clones, 60% to 75% occurring once. Here the sequenced sample was PBMCs, taken after 24 months of ibrutinib treatment. The receptors shown here come from a human donor with chronic lymphocytic leukemia.

The chain combines TRBV6-9 with TRBJ2-2, with D possibly being TRBD1 (7 bases). The CDR3 loop spans 14 amino acids. Germline V lookup: CDR1 MNHGY, CDR2 SVAAGI. The V end lost 3 bases, the J end lost 4 bases, and 9 bases lay between the germline ends. The CDR3 spells CASSYRGVTGELFF. CDR3 nucleotides: TGTGCCAGCAGTTACAGGGGGGTCACCGGGGAGCTGTTTTTT.

This chain uses TRBV5-1 with TRBJ2-7, with D possibly being TRBD1 or TRBD2 (5 bases each). Germline CDR1 is SGHRS and CDR2 is YFSETQ. This CDR3 is built from 16 residues. The V gene lost 3 bases and the J gene lost 7 bases, with 23 bases spanning the gap. The CDR3 loop is CASSSRAVGPQGEQYF. CDR3 nucleotides: TGCGCCAGCAGCTCCCGAGCGGTAGGCCCCCAGGGTGAGCAGTACTTC.

This chain links TRBV10-3 with TRBJ2-3; no firm D call. CDR1 is ENHRY and CDR2 is SYGVKD in the germline V gene. The CDR3 runs to 12 residues. V dropped 0 bases and J dropped 6 bases, with 4 bases sitting between them. CDR3 sequence: CAISESKDTQYF. The CDR3 DNA follows: TGTGCCATCAGTGAGTCGAAGGATACGCAGTATTTT.

The chain couples TRBV5-1 to TRBJ2-1; D not resolved. CDR1 is SGHRS and CDR2 is YFSETQ in the germline V gene. CDR3 length: 16 amino acids. Trimming removed 0 bases from V and 4 bases from J, with 14 bases in between. CDR3 loop: CASSLVAAKGYNEQFF. CDR3 sequence (DNA): TGCGCCAGCAGCTTGGTGGCGGCAAAGGGATACAATGAGCAGTTCTTC.